This TCR beta chain was identified in a study of CD8 T cells in ankylosing spondylitis (TCRdb year 2017). As for the study more broadly: T cell receptor beta repertoires were profiled in healthy donors and ankylosing spondylitis patients so that disease-linked TCR variants could be found. Peripheral blood samples were taken, and synovial fluid was additionally collected from ankylosing spondylitis patients. In total, the full study cohort was made up of roughly 100 healthy donors and approximately 27 ankylosing spondylitis patients.

Per the germline V gene, SGDLS is the CDR1 and YYNGEE is the CDR2. V and J lose 4 bases and 1 base, and a span of 8 bases separates them. The cysteine opens and the phenylalanine closes a CDR3 of 13 amino acids. Only CDR3 DNA remains: 39 bases, in frame from the first base. What the work shows at the level of the full study, not this receptor alone: The disease-linked clones showed a CD8+ phenotype and occurred at relatively low frequencies in peripheral blood. The disease-linked clones were reported to be significantly enriched in matched synovial fluid samples from ankylosing spondylitis patients. A TCR beta motif of several highly homologous amino acid variants appeared characteristic of blood from ankylosing spondylitis patients. Some motif variants had previously been reported in the synovial fluid and blood of reactive arthritis patients, which suggests shared mechanisms of disease initiation.

This clonotype was found many times. No antigen is known for it. Base quality data are lacking; no much larger clone is found one base away. The listed sequencing device is Illumina HiSeq 2500. Quantitative 5'-RACE with molecular barcodes was used to prepare TCR beta libraries. The paper's data handling went like this. A new computational method, built on a probabilistic model of VDJ rearrangement, was used to identify disease-linked TCR variants. TCRdb reprocessed the public reads (quality trimming at Q25 with fastp, clone calling with MiXCR) and kept in-frame beta chains. Rows with one shared CDR3 protein collapse into an entry with the most common genes and DNA. TCRdb's processing, not the authors' own work, is the source of the V and J calls. In all, the sample holds 200,000 to 250,000 distinct CDR3 sequences, and 7.5% to 9.5% of those were seen once. The ten largest make up 4.8% of the sample.

The V and J genes are TRBV9 and TRBJ1-1; no D gene call is confident. This receptor was taken from a female donor with ankylosing spondylitis or in good health (not recorded which). Sequenced: blood, either unsorted or a sorted T cell fraction (not recorded which). The CDR3 loop reads CASSPRPNTEAFF. Here is the DNA: TGTGCCAGCAGCCCCCGACCGAACACTGAAGCTTTCTTT.